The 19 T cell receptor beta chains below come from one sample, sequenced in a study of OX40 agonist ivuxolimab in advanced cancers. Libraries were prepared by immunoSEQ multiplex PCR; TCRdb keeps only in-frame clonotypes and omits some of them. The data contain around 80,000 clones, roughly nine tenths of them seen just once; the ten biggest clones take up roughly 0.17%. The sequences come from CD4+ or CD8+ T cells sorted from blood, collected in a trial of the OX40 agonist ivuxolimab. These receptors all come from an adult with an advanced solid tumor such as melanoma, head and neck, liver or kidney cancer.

The CDR3 loop reads CATSRDRAANYGYTF. DNA of the CDR3: TGTGCCACCAGCAGAGATCGAGCGGCAAACTATGGCTACACCTTC. The chain employs TRBV15 and TRBJ1-2; D not resolved. The CDR3 consists of 15 residues. V was cut by 0 bases and J by 2 bases, with 10 bases left in between. The germline V gene has CDR1 LNHNV and CDR2 YYDKDF (reference sequence).

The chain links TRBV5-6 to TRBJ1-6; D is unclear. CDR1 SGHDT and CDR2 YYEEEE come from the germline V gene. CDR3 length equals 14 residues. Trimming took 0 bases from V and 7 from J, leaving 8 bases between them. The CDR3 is CASSLGMANSPLHF. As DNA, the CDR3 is TGTGCCAGCAGCTTGGGGATGGCAAATTCACCCCTCCACTTT.

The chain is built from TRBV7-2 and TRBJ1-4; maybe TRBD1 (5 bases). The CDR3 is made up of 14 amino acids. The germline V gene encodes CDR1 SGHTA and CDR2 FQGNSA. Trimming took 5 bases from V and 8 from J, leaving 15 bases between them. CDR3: CASSLGTGREKLFF. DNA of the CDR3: TGTGCCAGCAGCCTTGGGACCGGGCGGGAAAAACTGTTTTTT. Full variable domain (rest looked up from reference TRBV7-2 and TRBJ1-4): GAGVSQSPSNKVTEKGKDVELRCDPISGHTALYWYRQSLGQGLEFLIYFQGNSAPDKSGLPSDRFSAERTGGSVSTLTIQRTQQEDSAVYLCASSLGTGREKLFFGSGTQLSVL.

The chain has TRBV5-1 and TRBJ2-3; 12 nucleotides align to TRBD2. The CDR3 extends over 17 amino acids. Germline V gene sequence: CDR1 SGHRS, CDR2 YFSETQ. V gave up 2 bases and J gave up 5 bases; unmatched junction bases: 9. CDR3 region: CASSLVSSGLAGDTQYF. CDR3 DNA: TGCGCCAGCAGCTTAGTGAGTTCGGGACTAGCGGGAGATACGCAGTATTTT.

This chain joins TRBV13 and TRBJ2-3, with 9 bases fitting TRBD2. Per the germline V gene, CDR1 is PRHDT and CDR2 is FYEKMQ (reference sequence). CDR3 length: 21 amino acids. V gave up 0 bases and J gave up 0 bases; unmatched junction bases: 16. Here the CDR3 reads CASSLGPPLAGRMGSTDTQYF. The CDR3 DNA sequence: TGTGCCAGCAGCTTAGGACCTCCACTAGCGGGCCGGATGGGTAGCACAGATACGCAGTATTTT.

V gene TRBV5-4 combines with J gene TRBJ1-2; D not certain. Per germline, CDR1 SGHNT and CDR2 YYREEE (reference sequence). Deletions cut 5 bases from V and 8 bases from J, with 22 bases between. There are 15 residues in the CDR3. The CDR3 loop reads CASRSWTLGGYGYTF. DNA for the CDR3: TGTGCCAGCAGGTCCTGGACCTTGGGAGGATACGGCTACACCTTC.

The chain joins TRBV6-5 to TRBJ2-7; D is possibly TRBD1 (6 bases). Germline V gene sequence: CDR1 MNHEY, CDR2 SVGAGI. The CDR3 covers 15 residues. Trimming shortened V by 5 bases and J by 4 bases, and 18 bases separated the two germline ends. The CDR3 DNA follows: TGTGCCAGCAGTCTCCGAGCAAAGGGGACATACGAGCAGTACTTC. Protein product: CASSLRAKGTYEQYF.

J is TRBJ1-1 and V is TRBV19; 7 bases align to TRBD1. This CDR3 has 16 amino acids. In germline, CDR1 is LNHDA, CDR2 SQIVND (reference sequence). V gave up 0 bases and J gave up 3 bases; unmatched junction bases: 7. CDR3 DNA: TGTGCCAGTAGTATAGATAAGGGACAGAAGGACACTGAAGCTTTCTTT. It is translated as CASSIDKGQKDTEAFF.

DNA of the CDR3: TGTGCCACCAGCAGAGATATAGCGGCCTCGAACGAGCAGTACTTC. Its translation: CATSRDIAASNEQYF. V gene TRBV15 combines with J gene TRBJ2-5; D is possibly TRBD2 (6 bases). The J call may not be correct, given that the DNA end is closer to TRBJ2-7. In germline, CDR1 is LNHNV, CDR2 YYDKDF (reference sequence). CDR3 length: 15 residues.

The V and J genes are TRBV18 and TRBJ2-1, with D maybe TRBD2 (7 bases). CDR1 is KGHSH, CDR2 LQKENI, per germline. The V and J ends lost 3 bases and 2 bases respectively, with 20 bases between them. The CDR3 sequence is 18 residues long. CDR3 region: CASSPRRGAGITYNEQFF. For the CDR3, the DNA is TGTGCCAGCTCACCCCGCCGGGGGGCGGGAATTACCTACAATGAGCAGTTCTTC.

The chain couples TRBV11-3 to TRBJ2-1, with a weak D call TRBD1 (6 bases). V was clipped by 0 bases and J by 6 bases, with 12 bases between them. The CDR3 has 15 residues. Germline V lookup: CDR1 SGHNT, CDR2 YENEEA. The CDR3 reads CASSLDTRDINEQFF. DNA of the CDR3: TGTGCCAGCAGCTTAGATACTAGGGACATCAATGAGCAGTTCTTC.

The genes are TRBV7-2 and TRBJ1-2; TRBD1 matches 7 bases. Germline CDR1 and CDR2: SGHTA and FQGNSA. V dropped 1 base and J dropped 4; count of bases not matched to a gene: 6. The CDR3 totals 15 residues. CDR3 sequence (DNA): TGTGCCAGCAGCTTAGGCAGGGGGATTAGCTATGGCTACACCTTC. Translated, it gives CASSLGRGISYGYTF.

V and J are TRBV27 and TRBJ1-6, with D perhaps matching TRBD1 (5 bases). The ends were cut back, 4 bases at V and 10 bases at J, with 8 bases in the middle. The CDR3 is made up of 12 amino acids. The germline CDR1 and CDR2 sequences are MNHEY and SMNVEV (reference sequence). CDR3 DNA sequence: TGTGCCAGCAGTTCGGGGGTCTCACCCCTCCACTTT. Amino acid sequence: CASSSGVSPLHF.

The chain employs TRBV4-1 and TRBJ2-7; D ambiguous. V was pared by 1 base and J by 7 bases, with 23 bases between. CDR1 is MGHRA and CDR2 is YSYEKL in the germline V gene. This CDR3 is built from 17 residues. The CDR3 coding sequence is TGCGCCAGCAGCCAAGGAGGTGCCTCTCCCTCCCTTTTGGAGCAGTACTTC. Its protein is CASSQGGASPSLLEQYF.

CDR3 sequence: CASRTNQGELAEQFF. As DNA, the CDR3 is TGTGCCAGCAGGACCAACCAGGGGGAATTGGCTGAGCAGTTCTTC. This chain connects TRBV6-5 to TRBJ2-1; 7 bases fit TRBD1. The CDR3 covers 15 residues. CDR1 is MNHEY, CDR2 SVGAGI, per germline. V was pared by 6 bases and J by 9 bases, with 14 bases of the junction left unmatched.

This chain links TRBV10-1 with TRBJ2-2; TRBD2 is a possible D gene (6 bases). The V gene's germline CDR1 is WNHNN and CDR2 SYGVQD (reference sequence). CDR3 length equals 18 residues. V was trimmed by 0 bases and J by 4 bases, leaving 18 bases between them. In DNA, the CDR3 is TGCGCCAGCAGTGAGTCTCAGCGGTTTAGCGGACTCACCGGGGAGCTGTTTTTT. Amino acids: CASSESQRFSGLTGELFF.

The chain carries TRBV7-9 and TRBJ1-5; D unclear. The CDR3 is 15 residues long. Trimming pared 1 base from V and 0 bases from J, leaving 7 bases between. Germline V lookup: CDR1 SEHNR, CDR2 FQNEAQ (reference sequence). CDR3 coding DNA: TGTGCCAGCAGCTTAGGTGACAATAGCAATCAGCCCCAGCATTTT. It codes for CASSLGDNSNQPQHF.

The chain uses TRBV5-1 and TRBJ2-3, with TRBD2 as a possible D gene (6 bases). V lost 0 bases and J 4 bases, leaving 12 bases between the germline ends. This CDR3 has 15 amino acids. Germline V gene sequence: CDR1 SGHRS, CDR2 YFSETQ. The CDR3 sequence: CASSLVVPGADTQYF. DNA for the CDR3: TGCGCCAGCAGCTTGGTTGTGCCGGGAGCAGATACGCAGTATTTT.

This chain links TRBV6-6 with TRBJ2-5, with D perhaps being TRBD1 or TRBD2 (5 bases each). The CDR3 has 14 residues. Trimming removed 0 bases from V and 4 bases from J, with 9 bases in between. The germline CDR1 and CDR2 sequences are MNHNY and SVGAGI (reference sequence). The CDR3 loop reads CASSYSAGTETQYF. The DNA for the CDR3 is TGTGCCAGCAGTTACTCGGCAGGGACAGAGACCCAGTACTTC.